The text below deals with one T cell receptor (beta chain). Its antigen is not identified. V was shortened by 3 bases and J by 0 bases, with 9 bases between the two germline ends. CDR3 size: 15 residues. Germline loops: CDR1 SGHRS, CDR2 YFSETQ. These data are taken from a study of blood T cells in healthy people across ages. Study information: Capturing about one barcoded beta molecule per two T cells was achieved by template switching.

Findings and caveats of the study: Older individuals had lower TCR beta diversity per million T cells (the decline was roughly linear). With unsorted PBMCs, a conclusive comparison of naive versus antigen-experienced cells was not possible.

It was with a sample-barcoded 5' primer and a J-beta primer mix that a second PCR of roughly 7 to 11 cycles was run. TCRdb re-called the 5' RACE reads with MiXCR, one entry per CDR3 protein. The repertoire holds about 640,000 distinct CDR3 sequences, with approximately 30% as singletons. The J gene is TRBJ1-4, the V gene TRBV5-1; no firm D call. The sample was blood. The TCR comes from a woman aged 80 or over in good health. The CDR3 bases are TGCGCCAGCAGCTCGGCCGATGCAACTAATGAAAAACTGTTTTTT. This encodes CASSSADATNEKLFF.